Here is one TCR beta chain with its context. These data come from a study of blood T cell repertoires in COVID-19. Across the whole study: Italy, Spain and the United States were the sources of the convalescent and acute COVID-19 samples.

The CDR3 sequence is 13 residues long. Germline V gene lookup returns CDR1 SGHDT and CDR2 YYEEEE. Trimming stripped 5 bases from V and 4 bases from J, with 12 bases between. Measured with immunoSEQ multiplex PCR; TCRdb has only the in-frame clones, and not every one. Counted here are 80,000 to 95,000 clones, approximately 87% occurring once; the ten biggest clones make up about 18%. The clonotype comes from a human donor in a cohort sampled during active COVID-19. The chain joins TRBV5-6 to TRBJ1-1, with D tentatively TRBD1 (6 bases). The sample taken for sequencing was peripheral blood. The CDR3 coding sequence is TGTGCCAGCAGGCGGGGGCTGAGCACTGAAGCTTTCTTT. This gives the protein CASRRGLSTEAFF.